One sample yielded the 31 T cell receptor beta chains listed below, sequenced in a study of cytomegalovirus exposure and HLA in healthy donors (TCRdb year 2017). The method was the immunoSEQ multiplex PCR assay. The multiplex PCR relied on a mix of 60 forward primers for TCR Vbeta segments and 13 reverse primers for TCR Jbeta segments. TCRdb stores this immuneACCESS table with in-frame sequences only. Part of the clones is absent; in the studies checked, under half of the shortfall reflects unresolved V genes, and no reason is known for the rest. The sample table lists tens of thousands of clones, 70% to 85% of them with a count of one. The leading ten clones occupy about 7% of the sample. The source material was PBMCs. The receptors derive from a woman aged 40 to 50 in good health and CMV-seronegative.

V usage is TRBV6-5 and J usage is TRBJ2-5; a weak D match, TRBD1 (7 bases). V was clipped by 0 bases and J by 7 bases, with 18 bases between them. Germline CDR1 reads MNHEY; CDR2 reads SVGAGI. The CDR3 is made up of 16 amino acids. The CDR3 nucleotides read TGTGCCAGCAGTTACTCGTACAGGGACAGCGGGCGGACCCAGTACTTC. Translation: CASSYSYRDSGRTQYF.

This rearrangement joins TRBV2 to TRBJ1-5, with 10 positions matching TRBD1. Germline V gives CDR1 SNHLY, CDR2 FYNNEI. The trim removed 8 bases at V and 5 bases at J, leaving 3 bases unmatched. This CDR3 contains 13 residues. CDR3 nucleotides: TGTGCCAGCTCCGGGACAGGGGATCAGCCCCAGCATTTT. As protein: CASSGTGDQPQHF. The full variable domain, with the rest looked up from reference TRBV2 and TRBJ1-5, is EPEVTQTPSHQVTQMGQEVILRCVPISNHLYFYWYRQILGQKVEFLVSFYNNEISEKSEIFDDQFSVERPDGSNFTLKIRSTKLEDSAMYFCASSGTGDQPQHFGDGTRLSIL.

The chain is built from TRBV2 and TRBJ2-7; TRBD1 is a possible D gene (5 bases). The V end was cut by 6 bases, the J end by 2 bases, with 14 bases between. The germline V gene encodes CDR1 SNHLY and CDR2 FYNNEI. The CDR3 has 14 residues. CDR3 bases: TGTGCCAGCAGGAAGGACGCAGGGACCTACGAGCAGTACTTC. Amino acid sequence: CASRKDAGTYEQYF.

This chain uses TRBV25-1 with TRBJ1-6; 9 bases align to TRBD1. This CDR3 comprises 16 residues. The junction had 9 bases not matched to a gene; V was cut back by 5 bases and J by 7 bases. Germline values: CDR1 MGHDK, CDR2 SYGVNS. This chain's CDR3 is CASSTRTGAPNSPLHF. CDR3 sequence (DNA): TGTGCCAGCAGTACCCGGACAGGGGCTCCAAATTCACCCCTCCACTTT.

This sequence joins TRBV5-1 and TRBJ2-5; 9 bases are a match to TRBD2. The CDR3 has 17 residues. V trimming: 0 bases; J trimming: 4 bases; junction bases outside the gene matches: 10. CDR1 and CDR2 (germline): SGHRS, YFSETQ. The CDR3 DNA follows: TGCGCCAGCAGCTTGGCCTCTGGCGGGAGGGCCGGAGAGACCCAGTACTTC. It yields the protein CASSLASGGRAGETQYF.

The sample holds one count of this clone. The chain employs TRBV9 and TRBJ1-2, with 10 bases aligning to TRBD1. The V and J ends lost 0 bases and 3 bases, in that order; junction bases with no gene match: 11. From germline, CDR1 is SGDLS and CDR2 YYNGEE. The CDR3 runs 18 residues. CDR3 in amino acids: CASSVGPLTGGPYYGYTF. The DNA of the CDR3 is TGTGCCAGCAGCGTAGGTCCCCTGACAGGGGGCCCCTACTATGGCTACACCTTC.

The CDR3 loop reads CASSQELALNEQFF. The CDR3 DNA is TGTGCCAGCAGCCAAGAACTAGCGTTGAATGAGCAGTTCTTC. This chain joins TRBV14 and TRBJ2-1; 7 nucleotides line up with TRBD2. Germline assignment: CDR1 SGHDN and CDR2 FVKESK. The CDR3 covers 14 residues. V was pared by 0 bases and J by 7 bases, with 3 bases of the junction left unmatched.

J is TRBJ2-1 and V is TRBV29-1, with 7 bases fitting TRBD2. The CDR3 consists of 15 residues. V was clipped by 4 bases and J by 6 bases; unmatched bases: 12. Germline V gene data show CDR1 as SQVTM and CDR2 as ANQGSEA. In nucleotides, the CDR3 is TGCAGCGTTGGGATGATCGGCGGGAGCAGCAATGAGCAGTTCTTC. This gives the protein CSVGMIGGSSNEQFF.

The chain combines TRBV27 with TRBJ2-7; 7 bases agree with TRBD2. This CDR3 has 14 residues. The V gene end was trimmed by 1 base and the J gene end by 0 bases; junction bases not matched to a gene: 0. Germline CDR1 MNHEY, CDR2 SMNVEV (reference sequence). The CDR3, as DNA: TGTGCCAGCAGTTTATGGGGGGGCTCCTACGAGCAGTACTTC. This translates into CASSLWGGSYEQYF.

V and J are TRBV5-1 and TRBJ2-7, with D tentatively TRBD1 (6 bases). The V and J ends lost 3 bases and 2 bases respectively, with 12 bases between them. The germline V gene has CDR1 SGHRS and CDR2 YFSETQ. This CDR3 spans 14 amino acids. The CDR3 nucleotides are TGCGCCAGCAGCTACCAGGGGTCCCCCTACGAGCAGTACTTC. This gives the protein CASSYQGSPYEQYF.

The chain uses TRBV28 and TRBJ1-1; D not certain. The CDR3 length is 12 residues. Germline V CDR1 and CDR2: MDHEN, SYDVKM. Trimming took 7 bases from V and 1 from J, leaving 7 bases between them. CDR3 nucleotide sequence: TGTGCCAGCACTCCGGGGAACACTGAAGCTTTCTTT. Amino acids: CASTPGNTEAFF.

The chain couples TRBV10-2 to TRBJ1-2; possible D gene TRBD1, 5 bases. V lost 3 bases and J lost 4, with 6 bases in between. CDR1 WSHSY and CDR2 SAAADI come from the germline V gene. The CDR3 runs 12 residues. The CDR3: CASSERGYGYTF. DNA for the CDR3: TGCGCCAGCAGTGAAAGGGGCTATGGCTACACCTTC.

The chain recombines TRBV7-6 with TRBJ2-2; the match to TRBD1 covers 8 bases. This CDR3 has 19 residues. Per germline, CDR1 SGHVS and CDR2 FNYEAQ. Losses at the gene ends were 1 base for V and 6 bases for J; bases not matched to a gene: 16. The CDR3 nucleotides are TGTGCCAGCAGCTTAGAGGCAGGGGGCTCTTCTATAAAGGCCGGGGAGCTGTTTTTT. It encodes CASSLEAGGSSIKAGELFF.

CDR3 sequence: CASSSGWMNTEAFF. For the CDR3, the DNA is TGTGCCAGCAGCTCAGGTTGGATGAACACTGAAGCTTTCTTT. This sequence joins TRBV7-6 and TRBJ1-1, with no clear D. The ends were cut back, 4 bases at V and 0 bases at J, with 9 bases in the middle. The length of the CDR3 is 14 residues. Germline V CDR1 and CDR2: SGHVS, FNYEAQ. Using reference TRBV7-6 and TRBJ1-1 for the parts outside the CDR3, the full variable domain is GAGVSQSPRYKVTKRGQDVALRCDPISGHVSLYWYRQALGQGPEFLTYFNYEAQQDKSGLPNDRFSAERPEGSISTLTIQRTEQRDSAMYRCASSSGWMNTEAFFGQGTRLTVV.

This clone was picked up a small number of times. The CDR3 is CASSSTGASSYNEQFF. The CDR3 DNA follows: TGCGCCAGCAGCTCAACAGGGGCTAGCTCCTACAATGAGCAGTTCTTC. This chain connects TRBV5-1 to TRBJ2-1; TRBD1 matches 7 bases. J gave up 0 bases and V 3 bases, and 6 bases lay outside the gene matches. Germline loops: CDR1 SGHRS, CDR2 YFSETQ. The CDR3 runs to 16 residues.

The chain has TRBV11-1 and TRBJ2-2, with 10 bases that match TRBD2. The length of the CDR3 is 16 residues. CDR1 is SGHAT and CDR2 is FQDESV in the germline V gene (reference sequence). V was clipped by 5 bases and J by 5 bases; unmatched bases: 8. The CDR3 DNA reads TGTGCCAGCAGCCCGGGTCTAGCGGGGGTGACCGGGGAGCTGTTTTTT. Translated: CASSPGLAGVTGELFF.

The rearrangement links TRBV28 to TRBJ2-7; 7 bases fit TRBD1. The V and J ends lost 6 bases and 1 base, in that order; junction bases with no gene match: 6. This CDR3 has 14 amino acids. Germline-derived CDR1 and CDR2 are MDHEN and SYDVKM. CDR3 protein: CASRAGTASYEQYF. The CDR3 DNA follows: TGTGCCAGCAGAGCCGGGACAGCTTCCTACGAGCAGTACTTC.

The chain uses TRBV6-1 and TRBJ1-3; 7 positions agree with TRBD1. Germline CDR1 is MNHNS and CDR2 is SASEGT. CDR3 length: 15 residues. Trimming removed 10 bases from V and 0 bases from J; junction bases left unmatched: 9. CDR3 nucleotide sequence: TGTGCCACCAAACAGGGGACCTACTCTGGAAACACCATATATTTT. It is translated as CATKQGTYSGNTIYF.

The CDR3 loop reads CAISPDRDNTEAFF. The CDR3 nucleotides read TGTGCCATCAGTCCAGACAGGGATAACACTGAAGCTTTCTTT. The rearrangement uses TRBV10-3 and TRBJ1-1; 7 bases align to TRBD1. V was pared by 5 bases and J by 2 bases, with 5 bases of the junction left unmatched. CDR3 size: 14 residues. CDR1 is ENHRY, CDR2 SYGVKD, per germline.

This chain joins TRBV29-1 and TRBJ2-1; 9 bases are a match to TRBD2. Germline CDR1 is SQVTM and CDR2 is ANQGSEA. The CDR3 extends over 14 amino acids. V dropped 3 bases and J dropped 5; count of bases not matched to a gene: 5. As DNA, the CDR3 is TGCAGCGTTGAGGCGGGAGGGCCCGACAATGAGCAGTTCTTC. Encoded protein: CSVEAGGPDNEQFF.

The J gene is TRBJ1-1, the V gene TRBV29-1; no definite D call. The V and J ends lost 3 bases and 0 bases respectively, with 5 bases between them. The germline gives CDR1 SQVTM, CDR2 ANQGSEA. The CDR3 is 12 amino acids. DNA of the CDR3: TGCAGCGTTGATATTGTGAACACTGAAGCTTTCTTT. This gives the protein CSVDIVNTEAFF.

DNA for the CDR3: TGCAGCGCCGTGACAGGGGAAGAGACCCAGTACTTC. Its translation: CSAVTGEETQYF. The genes are TRBV29-1 and TRBJ2-5, with TRBD1 identical over 8 bases. The CDR3 totals 12 residues. J gave up 3 bases and V 7 bases, and 4 bases lay outside the gene matches. From germline, CDR1 is SQVTM and CDR2 ANQGSEA. Supplemented by reference TRBV29-1 and TRBJ2-5, the full variable domain reads SAVISQKPSRDICQRGTSLTIQCQVDSQVTMMFWYRQQPGQSLTLIATANQGSEATYESGFVIDKFPISRPNLTFSTLTVSNMSPEDSSIYLCSAVTGEETQYFGPGTRLLVL.

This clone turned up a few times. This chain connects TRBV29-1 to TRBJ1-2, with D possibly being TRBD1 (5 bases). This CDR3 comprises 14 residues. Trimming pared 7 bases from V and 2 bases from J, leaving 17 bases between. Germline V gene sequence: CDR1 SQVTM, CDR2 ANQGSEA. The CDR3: CSATRWEGNYGYTF. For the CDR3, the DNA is TGCAGCGCAACCCGATGGGAGGGGAACTATGGCTACACCTTC. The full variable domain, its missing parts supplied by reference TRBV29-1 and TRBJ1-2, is SAVISQKPSRDICQRGTSLTIQCQVDSQVTMMFWYRQQPGQSLTLIATANQGSEATYESGFVIDKFPISRPNLTFSTLTVSNMSPEDSSIYLCSATRWEGNYGYTFGSGTRLTVV.

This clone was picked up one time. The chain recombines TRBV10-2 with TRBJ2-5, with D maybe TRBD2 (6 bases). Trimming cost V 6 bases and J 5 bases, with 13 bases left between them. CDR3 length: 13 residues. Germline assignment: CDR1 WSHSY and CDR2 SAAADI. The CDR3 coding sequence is TGCGCCAGCAGCGGGGGTGGATGGGAGACCCAGTACTTC. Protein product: CASSGGGWETQYF.

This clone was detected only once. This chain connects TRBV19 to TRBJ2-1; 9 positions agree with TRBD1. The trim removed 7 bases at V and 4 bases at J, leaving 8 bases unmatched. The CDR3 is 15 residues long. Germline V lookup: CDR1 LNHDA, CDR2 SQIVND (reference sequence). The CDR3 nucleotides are TGTGCCAGTAATTCCGGGACAGGGAGGTACAATGAGCAGTTCTTC. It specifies CASNSGTGRYNEQFF.

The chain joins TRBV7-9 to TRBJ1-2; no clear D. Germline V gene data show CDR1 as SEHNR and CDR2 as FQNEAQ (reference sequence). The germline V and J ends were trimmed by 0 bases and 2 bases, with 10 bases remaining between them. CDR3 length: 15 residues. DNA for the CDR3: TGTGCCAGCAGCTTAGCGAGGCAGACCAACTATGGCTACACCTTC. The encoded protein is CASSLARQTNYGYTF.

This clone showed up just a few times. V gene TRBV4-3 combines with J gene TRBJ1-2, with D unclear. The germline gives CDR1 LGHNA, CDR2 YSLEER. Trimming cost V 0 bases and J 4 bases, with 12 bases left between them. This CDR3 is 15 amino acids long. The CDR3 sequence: CASSQDRYSSYGYTF. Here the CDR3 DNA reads TGCGCCAGCAGCCAAGATCGATACAGTTCCTATGGCTACACCTTC.

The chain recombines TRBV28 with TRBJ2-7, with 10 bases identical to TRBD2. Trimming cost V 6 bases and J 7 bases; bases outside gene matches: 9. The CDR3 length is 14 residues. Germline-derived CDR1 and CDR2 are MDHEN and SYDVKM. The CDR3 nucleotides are TGTGCCAGCAGGTCAGCGGGAGGGCCTTGGGAGCAGTACTTC. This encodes CASRSAGGPWEQYF.

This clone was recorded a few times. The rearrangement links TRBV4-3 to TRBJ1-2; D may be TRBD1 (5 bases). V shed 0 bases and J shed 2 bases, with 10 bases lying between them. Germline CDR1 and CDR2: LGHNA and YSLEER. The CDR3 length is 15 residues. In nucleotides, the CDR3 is TGCGCCAGCAGCCAAGATAAGGGGTTAAACTATGGCTACACCTTC. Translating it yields CASSQDKGLNYGYTF.

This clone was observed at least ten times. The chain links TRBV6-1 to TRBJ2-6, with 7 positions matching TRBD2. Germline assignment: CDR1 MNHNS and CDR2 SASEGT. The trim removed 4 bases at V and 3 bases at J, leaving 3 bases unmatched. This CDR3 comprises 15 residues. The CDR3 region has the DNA TGTGCCAGCAGTGGCCTAGCGGATGGGGCCAACGTCCTGACTTTC. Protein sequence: CASSGLADGANVLTF.

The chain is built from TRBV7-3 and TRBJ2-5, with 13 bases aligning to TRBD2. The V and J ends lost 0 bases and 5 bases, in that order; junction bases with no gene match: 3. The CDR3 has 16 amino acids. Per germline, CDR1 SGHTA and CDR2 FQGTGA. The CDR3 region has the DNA TGTGCCAGCAGCTTAACGGGACTAGCGGGGCTGGAGACCCAGTACTTC. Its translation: CASSLTGLAGLETQYF. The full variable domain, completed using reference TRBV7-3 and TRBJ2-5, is GAGVSQTPSNKVTEKGKYVELRCDPISGHTALYWYRQSLGQGPEFLIYFQGTGAADDSGLPNDRFFAVRPEGSVSTLKIQRTERGDSAVYLCASSLTGLAGLETQYFGPGTRLLVL.